These T cell receptor beta chains were read from a single sample in a study of CD8 T cells in Susac syndrome. TCRdb reanalysed the immunoSEQ multiplex PCR reads using MiXCR and keeps one entry per CDR3 protein. This sample has roughly 190,000 distinct CDR3 sequences, with around 96% found just once. Sequenced input: CD4+ T cells from PBMCs. These receptors all come from a human donor in good health. Each CDR3 is given with its conserved first and last residue. A D gene is named only where the DNA matches it firmly. Clone size is shown for a subset of rows, as once, few, many or a class of expanded clone.

V,J,size,D,DNA,CDR3
TRBV12-3/TRBV12-4,TRBJ1-2,-,-,TGTGCCAGCACCCGGGGGGGTACGAATGGCTACACCTTC,CASTRGGTNGYTF
TRBV29-1,TRBJ2-2,-,-,TGCAGCGTAGCCTCGGTGACATCGGGGCGGATCGGGGAGCTGTTTTTT,CSVASVTSGRIGELFF
TRBV7-2,TRBJ2-1,-,TRBD2,TGTGCCAGCTCACCGGGACTAGCGGGATTTGAGCAGTTCTTC,CASSPGLAGFEQFF
TRBV29-1,TRBJ2-1,-,TRBD2,TGCAGCGCCGAGACTAGCGCGGATGAGCAGTTCTTC,CSAETSADEQFF
TRBV7-2,TRBJ1-1,-,-,TGTGCCAGCAGCCGCGGCCCGGCCCTGAACACTGAAGCTTTCTTT,CASSRGPALNTEAFF
TRBV20-1,TRBJ2-4,-,TRBD1,TGCAGTGCTGCGCCCGGGACAGGAGGGTCCAAAAACATTCAGTACTTC,CSAAPGTGGSKNIQYF
TRBV30,TRBJ2-1,once,-,TGTGCCTGGAGGGCCCTTAATGAGCAGTTCTTC,CAWRALNEQFF
TRBV5-1,TRBJ1-1,-,-,TGCGCCAGCAAAGGACAGAACACTGAAGCTTTCTTT,CASKGQNTEAFF
TRBV23-1,TRBJ2-1,-,-,TGCGCCAGCAGTCGCGGAAGCGCCTACAATGAGCAGTTCTTC,CASSRGSAYNEQFF
TRBV9,TRBJ2-7,once,-,TGTGCCAGCAGCGTAGCGGGGGACATCCACTACGAGCAGTACTTC,CASSVAGDIHYEQYF
TRBV6-5,TRBJ2-3,-,-,TGTGCCAGCAGTTACTCTCCAGTTCAGGATACGCAGTATTTT,CASSYSPVQDTQYF
TRBV24-1,TRBJ2-1,-,TRBD1,TGTGCCACCAGGGGACAGGGAAGCGAGCAGTTCTTC,CATRGQGSEQFF
TRBV19,TRBJ2-3,-,TRBD1,TGTGCCAGTAGGTACACCGGGACAGGGTTTACAGATACGCAGTATTTT,CASRYTGTGFTDTQYF
TRBV30,TRBJ2-7,-,TRBD2,TGTGCCTGGAGTGGCCTAGGCGCGGGAGTGTTCTACGAGCAGTACTTC,CAWSGLGAGVFYEQYF
TRBV19,TRBJ2-3,-,-,TGTGCCAGTAGTGGCACCACTATTAGCACAGATACGCAGTATTTT,CASSGTTISTDTQYF
TRBV7-3,TRBJ2-5,-,-,TGTGCCAGCAGCTCCCGTGGTGGAGAGACCCAGTACTTC,CASSSRGGETQYF
TRBV28,TRBJ2-5,-,TRBD2,TGTGCCAGCAGACCGGGACTAGCGGGACAAGAGACCCAGTACTTC,CASRPGLAGQETQYF
TRBV28,TRBJ2-6,once,-,TGTGCCACACAGGTTGACTCTGGGGCCAACGTCCTGACTTTC,CATQVDSGANVLTF
TRBV2,TRBJ2-3,-,-,TGTGCCAGGAGTGAAAGGGATACGCAGTATTTT,CARSERDTQYF
TRBV3-1,TRBJ1-2,-,-,TGTGCCAGCAGCCGAGCTCAAGACGGGGGTGGCTACACCTTC,CASSRAQDGGGYTF
TRBV2,TRBJ2-7,-,TRBD1,TGTGCCAGCGGACAGGGGTACGAGCAGTACTTC,CASGQGYEQYF
TRBV20-1,TRBJ1-2,-,-,TGCAGTGCTAGAGGGGGGGCGCGTGGCTACACCTTC,CSARGGARGYTF
TRBV4-2,TRBJ1-2,-,-,TGTGCCAGCAGACTACAGGGCTACTATGGCTACACCTTC,CASRLQGYYGYTF
TRBV27,TRBJ2-7,-,-,TGTGCCAGCAGTTTGAACCGACACCCTTACGAGCAGTACTTC,CASSLNRHPYEQYF
TRBV30,TRBJ2-7,-,-,TGTGCCTGGAATTACGGGACTCTCTCCTACGAGCAGTACTTC,CAWNYGTLSYEQYF
TRBV6-2/TRBV6-3,TRBJ2-3,-,TRBD1,TGTGCCAGCAGTTACCTGGGACAGACCGCCACAGATACGCAGTATTTT,CASSYLGQTATDTQYF
TRBV30,TRBJ1-5,-,-,TGTGCCTGGAGTGTTGGGGCGAAGCAGCCCCAGCATTTT,CAWSVGAKQPQHF
TRBV5-1,TRBJ2-5,-,TRBD1,TGCGCCAGCAGCGCACAGGGGGCGAAGGAGACCCAGTACTTC,CASSAQGAKETQYF
TRBV12-3/TRBV12-4,TRBJ2-3,-,-,TGTGCCAGCATCACTAGGGGAAGCACAGATACGCAGTATTTT,CASITRGSTDTQYF
TRBV9,TRBJ2-1,once,-,TGTGCCAGCAGCGACCCAACAGGGTACAATGAGCAGTTCTTC,CASSDPTGYNEQFF
TRBV29-1,TRBJ1-1,-,-,TGCAGCGTTGCCGGGTACACTGAAGCTTTCTTT,CSVAGYTEAFF
TRBV7-2,TRBJ2-7,-,TRBD2,TGTGCCAGCAGCCGCGGACTAGCGGGCGCCTCCTACGAGCAGTACTTC,CASSRGLAGASYEQYF
TRBV28,TRBJ2-5,-,-,TGTGCCAGCAACCAAGGTGGACAAGAGACCCAGTACTTC,CASNQGGQETQYF
TRBV7-9,TRBJ2-4,-,TRBD2,TGTGCCAGCAGCGTGGTCAGCGGGAGTGACATTCAGTACTTC,CASSVVSGSDIQYF
TRBV19,TRBJ2-7,once,TRBD1,TGTGCCAGTAGTAGGTACAGGGGCTACGAGCAGTACTTC,CASSRYRGYEQYF
TRBV18,TRBJ1-1,-,-,TGTGCCAGCTCGCCAGGTCGCACTGAAGCTTTCTTT,CASSPGRTEAFF
TRBV28,TRBJ2-1,-,-,TGTGCCAGCAGTTTTGGACGGACGGACGCTAGCTCCTACAATGAGCAGTTCTTC,CASSFGRTDASSYNEQFF
TRBV9,TRBJ2-7,-,TRBD2,TGTGCCAGCACCTCCCAACTAGCGGCTTCCGAGCAGTACTTC,CASTSQLAASEQYF
TRBV10-3,TRBJ2-4,-,-,TGTGCCACCGCTGCAGGGGACATTCAGTACTTC,CATAAGDIQYF
TRBV20-1,TRBJ2-5,-,TRBD2,TGCAGTGCTCTCCTAGCGGGAGTAGAGACCCAGTACTTC,CSALLAGVETQYF
TRBV30,TRBJ2-5,-,TRBD1,TGTGCCTGGAGCGGGACAGGGCAAGAGACCCAGTACTTC,CAWSGTGQETQYF
TRBV12-3/TRBV12-4,TRBJ2-7,-,TRBD2,TGTGCCAGCAGCCAAACTAGCGGGAATTACGAGCAGTACTTC,CASSQTSGNYEQYF
TRBV18,TRBJ2-2,-,-,TGTGCCAGCTCAGGACCGCGGGTCACGAACACCGGGGAGCTGTTTTTT,CASSGPRVTNTGELFF
TRBV12-3/TRBV12-4,TRBJ2-5,-,-,TGTGCCAGCAGTATGGGGTTTGGAGAGACCCAGTACTTC,CASSMGFGETQYF
TRBV5-1,TRBJ1-2,-,TRBD1,TGCGCCAGCAGCATCGGGACAGTCTATGGCTACACCTTC,CASSIGTVYGYTF
TRBV4-1,TRBJ1-2,-,TRBD1,TGCGCCAGCAGCCAAGCCGGGACAGGGCTCTATGGCTACACCTTC,CASSQAGTGLYGYTF
TRBV5-4,TRBJ2-1,once,TRBD2,TGTGCCAGCAGCCGGGGACTAGCGGGGGACCACAATGAGCAGTTCTTC,CASSRGLAGDHNEQFF
TRBV18,TRBJ2-7,-,-,TGTGCCAGCTCACCCCCCAGCCTTAGCTCCTACGAGCAGTACTTC,CASSPPSLSSYEQYF
TRBV16,TRBJ1-1,-,-,TGTGCCAGCAGCCGAAGGGACCTGCTGAACACTGAAGCTTTCTTT,CASSRRDLLNTEAFF